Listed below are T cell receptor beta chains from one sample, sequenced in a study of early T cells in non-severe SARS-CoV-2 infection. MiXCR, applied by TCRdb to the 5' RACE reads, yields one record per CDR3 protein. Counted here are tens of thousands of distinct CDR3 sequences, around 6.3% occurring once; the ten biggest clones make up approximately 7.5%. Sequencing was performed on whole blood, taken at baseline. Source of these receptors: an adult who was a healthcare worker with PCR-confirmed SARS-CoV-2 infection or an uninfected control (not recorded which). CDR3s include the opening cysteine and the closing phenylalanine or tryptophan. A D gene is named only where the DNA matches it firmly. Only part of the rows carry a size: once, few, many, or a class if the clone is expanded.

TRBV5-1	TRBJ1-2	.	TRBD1	CASSLAGTEYGYTF	TGCGCCAGCAGCTTGGCCGGGACAGAATATGGCTACACCTTC
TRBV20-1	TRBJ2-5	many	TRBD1	CSAGTGGLSRDQYF	TGCAGTGCTGGGACAGGGGGCTTGTCGAGAGACCAGTACTTC
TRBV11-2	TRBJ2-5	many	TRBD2	CASSLGGGETQYF	TGTGCCAGCAGCTTAGGCGGGGGAGAGACCCAGTACTTC
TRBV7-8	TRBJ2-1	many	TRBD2	CASSPSGGLVYNEQFF	TGTGCCAGCAGCCCCTCTGGGGGACTAGTATACAATGAGCAGTTCTTC
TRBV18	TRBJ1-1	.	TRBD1	CASSSDRGGTEAFF	TGTGCCAGCTCATCGGACAGGGGTGGTACTGAAGCTTTCTTT
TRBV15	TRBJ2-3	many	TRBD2	CATSRVRLAGVGDTQYF	TGTGCCACCAGCAGAGTCAGACTAGCGGGGGTAGGGGATACGCAGTATTTT
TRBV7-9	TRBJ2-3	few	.	CASSLVGDTDTQYF	TGTGCCAGCAGCTTAGTAGGGGACACAGATACGCAGTATTTT
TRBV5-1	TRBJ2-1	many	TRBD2	CASSLAEVPSGWQFF	TGCGCCAGCAGCTTGGCCGAGGTACCTAGCGGGTGGCAGTTCTTC
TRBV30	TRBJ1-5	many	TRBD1	CAWSPTGSFNQPQHF	TGTGCCTGGAGTCCGACAGGGAGCTTCAATCAGCCCCAGCATTTT
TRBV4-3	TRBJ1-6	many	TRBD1	CASSQDGTGSGSPLHF	TGCGCCAGCAGCCAAGACGGGACAGGGAGTGGATCACCCCTCCACTTT
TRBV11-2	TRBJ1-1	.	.	CAGRPSRGLNTEAFF	TGTGCCGGCAGGCCCTCGCGGGGGCTCAACACTGAAGCTTTCTTT
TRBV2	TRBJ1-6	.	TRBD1	CASSRQGYSPLHF	TGTGCCAGCAGTCGACAGGGGTATTCACCCCTCCACTTT
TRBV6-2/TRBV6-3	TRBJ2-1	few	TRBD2	CASRGLAGGYNEQFF	TGTGCCAGCAGGGGACTAGCGGGGGGCTACAATGAGCAGTTCTTC
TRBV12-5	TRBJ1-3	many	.	CASGPASENTIYF	TGTGCTAGTGGTCCCGCCTCTGAAAACACCATATATTTT
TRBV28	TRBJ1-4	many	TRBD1	CASRDPETGIVVGEKLFF	TGTGCCAGCAGGGATCCCGAGACAGGGATTGTTGTGGGGGAAAAACTGTTTTTT
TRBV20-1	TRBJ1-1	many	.	CSARAFYQGGNTEAFF	TGCAGTGCTAGAGCATTTTACCAGGGTGGGAACACTGAAGCTTTCTTT
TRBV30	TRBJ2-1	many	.	CAWRPIRGSSYNEQFF	TGTGCCTGGAGGCCCATCCGGGGGAGCTCCTACAATGAGCAGTTCTTC
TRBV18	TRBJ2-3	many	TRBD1	CASPEPRGFTDTQYF	TGTGCCAGCCCCGAGCCCAGGGGGTTCACAGATACGCAGTATTTT
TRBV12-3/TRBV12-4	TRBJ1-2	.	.	CASSLGQGYGYTF	TGTGCCAGCAGTTTGGGGCAGGGATATGGCTACACCTTC